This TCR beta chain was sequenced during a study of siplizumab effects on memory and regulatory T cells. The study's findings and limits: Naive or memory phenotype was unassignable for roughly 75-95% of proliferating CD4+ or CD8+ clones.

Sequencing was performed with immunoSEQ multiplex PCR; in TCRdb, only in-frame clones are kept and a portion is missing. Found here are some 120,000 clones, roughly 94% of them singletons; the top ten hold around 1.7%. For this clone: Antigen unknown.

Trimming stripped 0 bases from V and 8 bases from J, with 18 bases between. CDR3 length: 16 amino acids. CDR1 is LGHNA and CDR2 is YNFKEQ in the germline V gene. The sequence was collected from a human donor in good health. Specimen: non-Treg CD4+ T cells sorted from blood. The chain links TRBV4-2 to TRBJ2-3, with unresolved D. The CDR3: CASSQDLSITYPTQYF. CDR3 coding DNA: TGTGCCAGCAGCCAAGATCTGTCGATTACCTACCCTACGCAGTATTTT.